The TCR beta chain under discussion was sequenced for a study of blood T cells in healthy people across ages. CDR3 length: 13 amino acids. Germline V gives CDR1 ENHRY, CDR2 SYGVKD. This clonotype was counted only a few times. PCR was performed a second time for about 7 to 11 cycles using a sample-barcoded 5' primer and a J-beta primer mix. TCRdb fed the 5' RACE reads into MiXCR, producing one record per CDR3 protein. The table lists approximately 490,000 distinct CDR3 sequences, about 25% of them singletons. In addition, the sample was reused for a study of T cells of mothers and their children.

The sequenced sample consisted of blood. V is TRBV10-3 and J is TRBJ2-5; D uncertain. The J call may be faulty, since TRBJ2-1 better matches the DNA end. The sequence was obtained from a boy younger than 18 in good health. The CDR3 spells CAISESRVDEQFF. The CDR3 DNA is TGTGCCATCAGTGAGTCGAGAGTGGATGAGCAGTTCTTC.